This T cell receptor beta chain originates from a study of graft-versus-host responses after intestinal transplantation (dated by TCRdb to about 2021). A note on the overall study: The transplants that recipients received were multivisceral, liver-intestinal, or isolated intestinal. Anti-thymocyte globulin induction was given to all recipients, followed by maintenance tacrolimus and steroids for 2 to 4 years. Graft-versus-host and host-versus-graft alloreactive T cell clones were tracked in the graft, circulation and bone marrow after intestinal transplantation using bulk TCR-beta CDR3 sequencing. To identify alloreactive clones, pre-transplant mixed lymphocyte reaction products were sequenced and compared with unstimulated pre-transplant donor and recipient T cells. The cohort enrolled under 25 intestinal transplant recipients including one retransplant, and a few patients lacking pretransplant specimens were excluded. Donor T cell macrochimerism was defined as a peak of at least 4% donor T cells among recipient peripheral blood mononuclear cells. Rather than going through the commercial service, samples from a few later patients were sequenced in-house on an Illumina MiSeq and processed with MiXCR. Paper-wide results and their limitations: Early after transplant, peak levels of circulating GvH clones were found to be associated with declines in HvG clones. In the allografts of patients with donor T cell macrochimerism, GvH to HvG T cell clonal ratios were high. GvH clones were found in recipient bone marrow, and some of the GvH clones appeared earlier in ileal mucosa or blood, which is consistent with an intestinal mucosal origin. The relatively low number and heterogeneity of intestinal transplant patients limited the conclusions.

Trimming at the junction amounts to 5 bases on V and 7 bases on J, and the germline ends lie 14 bases apart. The CDR3 sequence holds 13 residues, the cysteine and phenylalanine included. CDR3 DNA is the only sequence kept; it has 39 bases, read in frame from the first base. According to the germline V gene, CDR1 reads MGHRA and CDR2 reads YSYEKL. This clone was seen just once. Its antigen remains unidentified. No base quality values were provided; no much bigger clone lies one nucleotide off. In the first month after transplant, blood samples were collected up to 4 times, and after that at least monthly when available. Library creation used the immunoSEQ multiplex PCR assay. High-throughput TCR-beta CDR3 sequencing of genomic DNA from most patients was performed by Adaptive Biotechnologies. Turning to the authors' computational methods: Adaptive's ImmunoSEQ software was the source of the TCR sequencing data for about 20 patients, while a few other patients were processed with MiXCR and VDJtools. CDR3 nucleotide sequences shared by donor and recipient were removed because the origin of these sequences could not be assigned. To count as alloreactive, a clone needed at least 2-fold expansion over unstimulated cells and a minimum CFSE-low frequency of 0.002% (template counts) or 0.001% (read counts). A clone was considered mappable if detected in the sequenced pre-transplant spleen, lymph node, or MLR CFSE-low populations of the donor or recipient. The cumulative frequency of alloreactive clones was calculated as a percentage of all sequences, weighted by copy number. TCRdb's version of the immuneACCESS table is confined to in-frame rearrangements and falls short of the full clone set. An unresolved V gene accounts for under half of the shortfall where checked; the remainder is of unknown origin. V, J and clone size were drawn from that table, and D and trimming were deduced from the DNA. The table for this sample lists around 33,000 clones; about 94% of them were counted only once. The ten largest account for about 0.72% of the sample.

This clonotype was sampled from a human patient who received an intestinal transplant, so some T cells may come from the graft donor. The chain is assembled from TRBV4-1 and TRBJ1-2; a confident D gene designation cannot be given. The sequencing used PBMCs, collected 16 days after intestinal transplant. The CDR3: CASSETNKGGYTF. The base sequence is TGCGCCAGCAGCGAGACGAACAAGGGTGGCTACACCTTC.